Listed here is a single T cell receptor beta chain. The target antigen is unknown. The entry originates in a study of PD-L1 blockade in urothelial cancer. Study-wide background: Individuals in the cohort had been given 0 to 3 earlier chemotherapy regimens. The median T cell count in blood samples was about 140,000. Study-wide findings and caveats: Pretreatment peripheral blood TCR clonality that fell below the median predicted better survival among the patients studied.

Data came from immunoSEQ multiplex PCR; TCRdb stores just in-frame clones and leaves some out. The sample carries 100,000 or so clones, around 90% recorded once. Specimen: PBMCs, collected around atezolizumab (anti-PD-L1) treatment. The origin of this receptor is a woman aged 80 or over with urothelial cancer.

The CDR3 reads CASNPGGSGANTEAFF. CDR3 DNA: TGTGCCAGCAACCCCGGCGGGAGCGGGGCGAACACTGAAGCTTTCTTT. V and J are TRBV7-9 and TRBJ1-1, with D possibly TRBD1 on 5 matching bases. The CDR3 runs 16 residues. V lost 7 bases, J lost 1 base, and 19 bases lay in between. Germline values: CDR1 SEHNR, CDR2 FQNEAQ (reference sequence). The variable domain in full, completed from reference TRBV7-9 and TRBJ1-1, reads DTGVSQNPRHKITKRGQNVTFRCDPISEHNRLYWYRQTLGQGPEFLTYFQNEAQLEKSRLLSDRFSAERPKGSFSTLEIQRTEQGDSAMYLCASNPGGSGANTEAFFGQGTRLTVV.